This T cell receptor beta chain derives from a study of monozygotic twins with inflammatory bowel disease. Study results and caveats: Neither one strong signal nor one clonotype associated with IBD was supported. Among patients, repertoires may have gained variability from differing immunosuppressive treatments.

Blood samples, whole and unsorted for T cells, yielded the isolated total RNA. For both chains, the TCRalpha and TCRbeta cDNA went through two nested PCRs of approximately 16 and 9 cycles. From its re-call of the 5' RACE reads, TCRdb lists each CDR3 protein once, without DNA. The table gives 80,000 or so distinct CDR3 sequences; the top ten clones make up less than 8% of it. As to this clonotype: Its antigen is not identified.

The sample taken for sequencing was blood. The source is a human donor with ulcerative colitis or Crohn's disease, or a healthy co-twin of an affected twin (not recorded which).

The CDR3 sequence is CASRRPGQDGAQHF. This sequence joins TRBV6-1 and TRBJ1-5; TCRdb selects TRBD1, and the lack of DNA leaves this call unchecked. This CDR3 has 14 residues. Germline CDR1 reads MNHNS; CDR2 reads SASEGT.